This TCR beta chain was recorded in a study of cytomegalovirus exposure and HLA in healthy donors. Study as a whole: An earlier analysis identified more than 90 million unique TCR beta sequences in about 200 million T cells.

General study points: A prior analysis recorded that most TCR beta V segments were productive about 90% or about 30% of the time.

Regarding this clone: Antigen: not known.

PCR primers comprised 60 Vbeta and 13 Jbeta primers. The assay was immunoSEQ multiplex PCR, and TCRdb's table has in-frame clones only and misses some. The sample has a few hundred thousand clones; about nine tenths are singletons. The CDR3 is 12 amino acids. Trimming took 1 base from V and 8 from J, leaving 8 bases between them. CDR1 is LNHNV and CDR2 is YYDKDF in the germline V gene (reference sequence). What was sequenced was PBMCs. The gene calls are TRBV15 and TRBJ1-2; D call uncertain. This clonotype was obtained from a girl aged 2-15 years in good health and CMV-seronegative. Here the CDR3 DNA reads TGTGCCACCAGCAGAGGAGCCGGGGGCTACACCTTC. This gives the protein CATSRGAGGYTF. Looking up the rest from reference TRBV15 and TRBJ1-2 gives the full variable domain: DAMVIQNPRYQVTQFGKPVTLSCSQTLNHNVMYWYQQKSSQAPKLLFHYYDKDFNNEADTPDNFQSRRPNTSFCFLDIRSPGLGDTAMYLCATSRGAGGYTFGSGTRLTVV.